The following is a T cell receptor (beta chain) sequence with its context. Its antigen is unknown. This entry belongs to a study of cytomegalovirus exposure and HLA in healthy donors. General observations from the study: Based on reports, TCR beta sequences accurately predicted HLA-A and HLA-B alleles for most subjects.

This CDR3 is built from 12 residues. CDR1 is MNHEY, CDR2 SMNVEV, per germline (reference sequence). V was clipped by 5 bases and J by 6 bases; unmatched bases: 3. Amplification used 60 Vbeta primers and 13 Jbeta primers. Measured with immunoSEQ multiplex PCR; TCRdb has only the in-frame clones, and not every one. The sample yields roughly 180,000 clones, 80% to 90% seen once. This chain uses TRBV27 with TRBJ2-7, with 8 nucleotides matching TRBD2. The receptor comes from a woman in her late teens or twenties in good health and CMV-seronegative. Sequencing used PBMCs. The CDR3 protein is CASSLRGGEQYF. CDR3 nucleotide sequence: TGTGCCAGCAGTCTACGGGGGGGCGAGCAGTACTTC.